The 27 T cell receptor beta chains listed next were all sequenced from one sample in a study of blood T cell repertoires in COVID-19. Method: immunoSEQ multiplex PCR; TCRdb's copy keeps in-frame clones and lacks some. The table has 120,000 to 150,000 clones, 75% to 90% seen once; the top ten hold around 4%. Sequencing input: peripheral blood. The receptors were sampled from a woman aged 80 or older with acute or convalescent COVID-19.

V is TRBV18 and J is TRBJ2-3; TRBD1 agrees at 12 bases. This CDR3 is 16 amino acids long. Germline trimming cut 6 bases from V and 3 bases from J; bases unmatched to any gene: 7. Germline CDR1 reads KGHSH; CDR2 reads LQKENI. In DNA, the CDR3 is TGTGCCAGCTCCCTCGGGACAGGGGGCAGTACAGATACGCAGTATTTT. It codes for CASSLGTGGSTDTQYF.

This chain links TRBV19 with TRBJ2-4, with 7 bases that match TRBD2. V shed 7 bases and J 1 base; nucleotides not matched to a gene: 10. The CDR3 runs to 16 residues. CDR1 is LNHDA, CDR2 SQIVND, per germline (reference sequence). DNA of the CDR3: TGTGCCAGTACCGGGAGGAGGGTTGGGGCCAAAAACATTCAGTACTTC. Protein: CASTGRRVGAKNIQYF.

The CDR3 region has the DNA TGTGCCACCAGCAGAGATACGGTTGCAACTAATGAAAAACTGTTTTTT. Translating gives CATSRDTVATNEKLFF. This chain connects TRBV15 to TRBJ1-4, with unresolved D. The CDR3 covers 16 residues. Germline V gives CDR1 LNHNV, CDR2 YYDKDF (reference sequence). The V gene lost 0 bases and the J gene lost 0 bases, with 8 bases spanning the gap.

This chain links TRBV28 with TRBJ1-2; tentative D call: TRBD1 (5 bases). The CDR3 runs to 13 residues. Between the trimmed V and J ends, which lost 10 bases and 6 bases, there was a span of 18 bases. The V gene's germline CDR1 is MDHEN and CDR2 SYDVKM. The CDR3 sequence: CATMSGDRHGYTF. The CDR3 coding sequence is TGTGCCACCATGAGCGGGGACCGCCATGGCTACACCTTC.

The CDR3 protein is CASSQDRAHSGNTIYF. The CDR3 nucleotides are TGTGCCAGCAGTCAGGACAGGGCCCACTCTGGAAACACCATATATTTT. The J gene is TRBJ1-3, the V gene TRBV27, with 8 bases identical to TRBD1. The CDR3 contains 16 residues. V was pared by 5 bases and J by 0 bases, with 6 bases of the junction left unmatched. Germline values: CDR1 MNHEY, CDR2 SMNVEV (reference sequence).

The V and J genes are TRBV7-2 and TRBJ2-5, with D possibly matching TRBD2 (6 bases). Trimming took 3 bases from V and 7 from J, leaving 18 bases between them. Germline loops: CDR1 SGHTA, CDR2 FQGNSA. The CDR3 runs to 15 residues. The CDR3 DNA is TGTGCCAGCAGCTTGCCCCCGGGACTGGTAGGGACCCAGTACTTC. Encoded protein: CASSLPPGLVGTQYF.

The chain combines TRBV7-9 with TRBJ2-1; TRBD2 agrees at 13 bases. V gave up 2 bases and J gave up 6 bases; unmatched junction bases: 10. This CDR3 has 18 amino acids. The germline V gene has CDR1 SEHNR and CDR2 FQNEAQ (reference sequence). The DNA for the CDR3 is TGTGCCAGCAGCTTACCTTACCGACTAGCGGGAGGAGTCAATGAGCAGTTCTTC. Translating gives CASSLPYRLAGGVNEQFF.

The rearrangement links TRBV11-2 to TRBJ2-1, with a tentative D call TRBD1 (5 bases). Trimming pared 4 bases from V and 0 bases from J, leaving 22 bases between. From germline, CDR1 is SGHAT and CDR2 FQNNGV. CDR3 size: 19 residues. The chain's CDR3 is CASSYPQGARNSSYNEQFF. The CDR3 nucleotides are TGTGCCAGCAGCTATCCCCAAGGGGCGCGCAATAGCTCCTACAATGAGCAGTTCTTC. The full variable domain, its missing parts supplied by reference TRBV11-2 and TRBJ2-1, is EAGVAQSPRYKIIEKRQSVAFWCNPISGHATLYWYQQILGQGPKLLIQFQNNGVVDDSQLPKDRFSAERLKGVDSTLKIQPAKLEDSAVYLCASSYPQGARNSSYNEQFFGPGTRLTVL.

The rearrangement joins TRBV5-8 to TRBJ2-2; D perhaps matches TRBD1 (5 bases). Trimming took 1 base from V and 0 from J, leaving 10 bases between them. CDR1 is SGHTS, CDR2 YDEGEE, per germline. This CDR3 contains 16 residues. CDR3: CASSLSWGANTGELFF. DNA for the CDR3: TGTGCCAGCAGCTTGAGTTGGGGCGCGAACACCGGGGAGCTGTTTTTT.

The chain employs TRBV6-5 and TRBJ1-2, with TRBD1 matching over 7 bases. Unmatched junction bases numbered 9, after V lost 3 bases and J lost 5 bases. CDR3 length: 15 residues. Germline V gene data show CDR1 as MNHEY and CDR2 as SVGAGI. CDR3 coding DNA: TGTGCCAGCAGTTATACCAGGACAGGAGATTATGGCTACACCTTC. It specifies CASSYTRTGDYGYTF.

The V call is TRBV25-1, the J call TRBJ2-1, with 10 bases aligning to TRBD2. Per germline, CDR1 MGHDK and CDR2 SYGVNS. V was clipped by 0 bases and J by 8 bases; unmatched bases: 4. There are 15 residues in the CDR3. The CDR3 here is CASSEYASGSYEQFF. CDR3 DNA: TGTGCCAGCAGTGAATACGCTAGCGGGAGCTATGAGCAGTTCTTC.

The chain links TRBV7-9 to TRBJ2-5, with 7 bases aligning to TRBD1. V trimming: 5 bases; J trimming: 4 bases; junction bases outside the gene matches: 13. Germline V gene lookup returns CDR1 SEHNR and CDR2 FQNEAQ (reference sequence). CDR3 length equals 16 residues. The CDR3, as DNA: TGTGCCAGCAGCCCGGACAGGCACGCTACCTCAGAGACCCAGTACTTC. It codes for CASSPDRHATSETQYF.

This clone was found a few times. The chain uses TRBV6-1 and TRBJ1-1; a weak D match, TRBD1 (6 bases). This CDR3 is built from 14 residues. With 2 bases removed from V and 10 bases from J, the gap between germline ends came to 17 bases. The germline V gene encodes CDR1 MNHNS and CDR2 SASEGT. The CDR3 region is CASSEMRWGPRAFF. In nucleotides, the CDR3 is TGTGCCAGCAGTGAAATGAGGTGGGGGCCTCGAGCTTTCTTT.

The V and J genes are TRBV5-1 and TRBJ2-5; D is undetermined. In germline, CDR1 is SGHRS, CDR2 YFSETQ. The CDR3 length is 14 residues. V was shortened by 1 base and J by 3 bases, with 10 bases between the two germline ends. The DNA of the CDR3 is TGCGCCAGCAGCTTGTTTGTCGGAGAAGAGACCCAGTACTTC. It is translated as CASSLFVGEETQYF.

This clone was seen more than once but under ten times. The chain joins TRBV4-2 to TRBJ2-5; TRBD2 aligns across 9 bases. Looked up from germline, CDR1 is LGHNA and CDR2 is YNFKEQ. CDR3 length: 17 residues. V trimming: 3 bases; J trimming: 3 bases; junction bases outside the gene matches: 11. CDR3 sequence: CASSHGRRGGGEETQYF. CDR3 in DNA: TGTGCCAGCAGCCATGGTCGTAGAGGCGGGGGGGAAGAGACCCAGTACTTC.

The rearrangement links TRBV18 to TRBJ2-7; TRBD2 agrees at 10 bases. The J segment lost 3 bases and the V segment lost 4 bases, leaving 15 bases of the junction unmatched. The germline V gene encodes CDR1 KGHSH and CDR2 LQKENI. The CDR3 is made up of 18 amino acids. The CDR3 nucleotides read TGTGCCAGCTCACTCCAATCGGTGGGACTAGCGTCTTACTACGAGCAGTACTTC. Translation gives CASSLQSVGLASYYEQYF.

This clone was seen a single time. This chain links TRBV11-2 with TRBJ2-3; 8 bases align to TRBD2. The CDR3 loop spans 16 amino acids. The V gene's germline CDR1 is SGHAT and CDR2 FQNNGV. Trimming removed 2 bases from V and 8 bases from J; junction bases left unmatched: 12. The CDR3 nucleotides are TGTGCCAGCAGCTTAAGCGGGACTAGTGGATCTGGTACGCAGTATTTT. Residues: CASSLSGTSGSGTQYF.

This clone was counted once. The genes are TRBV2 and TRBJ1-2; TRBD1 matches at 9 bases. This CDR3 has 14 residues. Germline CDR1 SNHLY, CDR2 FYNNEI. J gave up 2 bases and V 5 bases, and 3 bases lay outside the gene matches. The CDR3 protein is CASSSDRGNYGYTF. The CDR3 DNA reads as TGTGCCAGCAGTTCGGACAGGGGAAACTATGGCTACACCTTC.

The chain has TRBV3-1 (or the pseudogene TRBV3-2) and TRBJ1-4; 7 nucleotides agree with TRBD1. Germline V gives CDR1 LGHDT, CDR2 YNNKEL (reference sequence). This CDR3 region has 16 residues. Losses at the gene ends were 0 bases for V and 8 bases for J; bases not matched to a gene: 9. The CDR3 here is CASSQDGDSRREKLFF. The CDR3 coding sequence is TGTGCCAGCAGCCAAGACGGGGACAGCCGACGGGAAAAACTGTTTTTT.

The chain links TRBV28 to TRBJ1-5, with a weak D call TRBD1 (5 bases). Germline CDR1 MDHEN, CDR2 SYDVKM. V shed 3 bases and J shed 1 base, with 10 bases lying between them. This CDR3 contains 15 residues. CDR3 sequence reads: CASSFGRASNQPQHF. CDR3 in DNA: TGTGCCAGCAGTTTCGGCAGGGCCAGCAATCAGCCCCAGCATTTT. The variable domain in full, completed from reference TRBV28 and TRBJ1-5, reads DVKVTQSSRYLVKRTGEKVFLECVQDMDHENMFWYRQDPGLGLRLIYFSYDVKMKEKGDIPEGYSVSREKKERFSLILESASTNQTSMYLCASSFGRASNQPQHFGDGTRLSIL.

This rearrangement joins TRBV5-1 to TRBJ2-3; 7 nucleotides agree with TRBD2. Per germline, CDR1 SGHRS and CDR2 YFSETQ. The CDR3 sequence is 17 residues long. The J segment lost 0 bases and the V segment lost 0 bases, leaving 7 bases of the junction unmatched. The CDR3 spells CASSLERGTISTDTQYF. In nucleotides, the CDR3 is TGCGCCAGCAGCTTGGAGCGGGGTACAATCAGCACAGATACGCAGTATTTT.

The chain couples TRBV7-9 to TRBJ2-1; the D gene is possibly TRBD2 (7 bases). Trimming took off 8 bases at V and 9 bases at J, with 20 bases between the two ends. Germline assignment: CDR1 SEHNR and CDR2 FQNEAQ (reference sequence). This CDR3 contains 14 residues. In nucleotides, the CDR3 is TGTGCCAGCGCGCCCGTAGGGGGGGGACGTGAGCAGTTCTTC. This encodes CASAPVGGGREQFF.

The chain couples TRBV19 to TRBJ1-4, with TRBD1 matching 7 bases. The junction had 2 bases not matched to a gene; V was cut back by 1 base and J by 3 bases. This CDR3 is built from 15 residues. Germline CDR1 is LNHDA and CDR2 is SQIVND (reference sequence). The CDR3 loop is CASSIARGSNEKLFF. The CDR3 DNA reads TGTGCCAGTAGTATAGCCAGGGGGTCTAATGAAAAACTGTTTTTT.

There are a few counts of this clone. V is TRBV2 and J is TRBJ2-5, with TRBD2 matching 7 bases. J gave up 3 bases and V 4 bases, and 5 bases lay outside the gene matches. Germline lookup yields CDR1 SNHLY and CDR2 FYNNEI. The CDR3 contains 14 residues. As DNA, the CDR3 is TGTGCCAGCAGTGTTGCGGGAGCGGAAGAGACCCAGTACTTC. Amino acid sequence: CASSVAGAEETQYF. The full variable domain, completed using reference TRBV2 and TRBJ2-5, is EPEVTQTPSHQVTQMGQEVILRCVPISNHLYFYWYRQILGQKVEFLVSFYNNEISEKSEIFDDQFSVERPDGSNFTLKIRSTKLEDSAMYFCASSVAGAEETQYFGPGTRLLVL.

The gene calls are TRBV2 and TRBJ1-4; D may be TRBD1 (6 bases). Trimming took off 6 bases at V and 0 bases at J, with 14 bases between the two ends. The CDR3 has 16 amino acids. Germline-derived CDR1 and CDR2 are SNHLY and FYNNEI. CDR3 loop: CASRRRSGATNEKLFF. DNA of the CDR3: TGTGCCAGCAGGAGGAGATCAGGGGCAACTAATGAAAAACTGTTTTTT.

This chain links TRBV9 with TRBJ1-3; 10 bases are a match to TRBD1. Germline trimming cut 3 bases from V and 2 bases from J; bases unmatched to any gene: 5. CDR3 length: 16 amino acids. Per germline, CDR1 SGDLS and CDR2 YYNGEE. The CDR3 DNA reads as TGTGCCAGCAGCGCACAAGGACAGGGGGCTGGAAACACCATATATTTT. It encodes CASSAQGQGAGNTIYF.

The V and J genes are TRBV27 and TRBJ1-1, with D unclear. From germline, CDR1 is MNHEY and CDR2 SMNVEV (reference sequence). V lost 7 bases and J 0 bases, leaving 24 bases between the germline ends. This CDR3 contains 18 residues. CDR3: CASTRLLGRVPVNTEAFF. The CDR3 DNA reads as TGTGCCAGCACCCGGCTTTTAGGGAGGGTTCCCGTGAACACTGAAGCTTTCTTT.